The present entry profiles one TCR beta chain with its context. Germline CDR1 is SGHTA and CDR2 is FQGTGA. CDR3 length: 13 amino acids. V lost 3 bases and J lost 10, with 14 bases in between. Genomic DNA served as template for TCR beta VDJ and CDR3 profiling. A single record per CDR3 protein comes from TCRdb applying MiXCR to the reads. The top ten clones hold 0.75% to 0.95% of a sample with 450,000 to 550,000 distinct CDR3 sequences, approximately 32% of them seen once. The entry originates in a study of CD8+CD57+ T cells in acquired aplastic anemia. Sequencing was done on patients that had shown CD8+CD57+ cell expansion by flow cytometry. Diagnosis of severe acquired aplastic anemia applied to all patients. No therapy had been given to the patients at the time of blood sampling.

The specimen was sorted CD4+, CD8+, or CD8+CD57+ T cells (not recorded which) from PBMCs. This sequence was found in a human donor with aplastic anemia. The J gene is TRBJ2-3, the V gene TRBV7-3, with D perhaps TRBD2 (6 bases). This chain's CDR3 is CASSFSGPGAQYF. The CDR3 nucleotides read TGTGCCAGCAGCTTCTCGGGGCCGGGGGCGCAGTATTTT.